The T cell receptor (beta chain) under discussion was sequenced for a study of low-dose radiotherapy and immunotherapy resistance in tumors. Study-wide background: At a dose of 200 mg/m2, intravenous cyclophosphamide was given every two weeks, one day before radiation and immunotherapy. Patients' oral aspirin dose was 300 mg daily across four cycles from cycle 1 day 1.

The CDR3 contains 13 residues. The V and J ends lost 3 bases and 3 bases respectively, with 5 bases between them. Alpha- and beta-chain coverage of first-strand cDNA came from TRAV- and TRBV-specific primers. It was with a constant-region primer and a V-primer adapter that TCRs were amplified over around 20 PCR cycles. TCRdb re-called the reads through MiXCR, storing one row per CDR3 protein. Of 14,000 to 15,000 distinct CDR3 sequences listed, 49% were seen once; the top ten hold less than 4%. The rearrangement links TRBV12-3 or TRBV12-4 to TRBJ2-2; D unclear. The clonotype was recovered from a human donor with advanced metastatic prostate, ovarian, gallbladder or colorectal cancer (not recorded which). This table probably holds off-target reads from a library built for another chain. CDR3 amino acids: CASSFDYTGELFF. In DNA, the CDR3 is TGTGCCAGCAGTTTTGACTACACCGGGGAGCTGTTTTTT.